What follows describes a single T cell receptor beta chain. Antigen: not known. The CDR3 is made up of 15 amino acids. Germline trimming cut 5 bases from V and 7 bases from J; bases unmatched to any gene: 10. CDR1 SGHTA and CDR2 FQGTGA come from the germline V gene. The naive CD8 subset, CD45RO-negative cells positively selected for CCR7, excluded terminally differentiated effector memory CD45RA+ cells. TCRdb keeps only in-frame clones here, not all; method: immunoSEQ multiplex PCR. Of hundreds of thousands of clones listed, about 96% are singletons. This sample stems from a study of shared clonotypes between healthy human individuals. Study-level findings and limits: Collection of samples was limited to blood; tissue repertoires likely differ.

Sequencing was performed on naive CD8+ T cells sorted from blood. This sequence originates from a man younger than 40 in good health. J is TRBJ2-1 and V is TRBV7-3; 8 bases agree with TRBD2. The CDR3: CASSRRVAGPNEQFF. CDR3 in DNA: TGTGCCAGCAGCCGCAGAGTAGCGGGACCAAATGAGCAGTTCTTC.